This T cell receptor beta chain originates from a study of monozygotic twins with inflammatory bowel disease. Points from the study as a whole: Variability may have been added to patient repertoires by differing immunosuppressive treatments.

Starting material for each TCR library was around 3,600 ng of total RNA. Making cDNA involved eight separate reactions per sample. Reanalyzing the 5' RACE reads, TCRdb keeps one entry per CDR3 protein, without DNA. The ten top clones account for 1.5% to 2%, within a sample of around 230,000 distinct CDR3 sequences. This CDR3 is built from 15 residues. Germline CDR1 is MNHEY and CDR2 is SVGAGI. On this clonotype itself: Antigen: not known.

The clonotype comes from a human donor with ulcerative colitis or Crohn's disease, or a healthy co-twin of an affected twin (not recorded which). J is TRBJ2-5 and V is TRBV6-5; the TCRdb call, TRBD2, lacks DNA for checking. The specimen sequenced was blood. CDR3 protein: CASSYTSLAKETQYF.